The TCR beta chain under discussion was sequenced for a study of metastatic and nonmetastatic thyroid tumors (dated by TCRdb to 2018 to 2021). Regarding the study in general: The researchers compared repertoires between peripheral blood samples and tumor or nodule tissue samples from patients with malignant or benign thyroid disease.

The library was generated by PCR. Sequencer: Illumina HiSeq 4000. High-throughput sequencing was used to profile the TCR beta-chain CDR3 region of each patient. The paper's data handling went like this. A classifier to discriminate distant-metastatic papillary thyroid cancer patients was built from CDR3 differences across clinicopathological groups. The Shannon index was used to measure repertoire diversity, and the Morisita-Horn index was used to measure how similar tumor and blood repertoires were. The public reads were reprocessed in TCRdb via fastp at Q25 and MiXCR, keeping in-frame beta chains. The V and J calls were determined by TCRdb, not by the authors. Within this sample are 32,000 or so clones, with around 17% of them counted one time only. Jointly, the top ten make up 12% of the sample. None of the patients had been given any treatment before thyroid surgery. Using T-cell receptor beta sequencing, the researchers looked back retrospectively at clinical samples from patients, gathered between about 2012 and 2019.

Beyond this particular receptor, the publication reports: In both blood and tumor samples, TCR beta diversity was reported to be significantly higher in malignant tumors than in benign nodules.

From cysteine to phenylalanine, the CDR3 is 18 amino acids long. Just CDR3 DNA is preserved here, 54 bases in frame from base 1. Germline trimming amounts to 1 base on V and 0 bases on J, with 5 as the count of junction bases outside the gene matches. CDR1 SGHVS and CDR2 FNYEAQ are derived from the germline V gene. In regard to this clone: There is no known antigen for this receptor. It has no much larger one-base neighbor in the sample; base qualities were not kept.

The chain is made from TRBV7-6 and TRBJ2-1, with 11 middle bases fitting TRBD2. Sequencing used blood. The sequence came from a male donor with papillary thyroid cancer or a benign thyroid nodule (not recorded which). Some clones in this sample may be carry-over from other donors' samples. The nucleotide sequence reads as follows: TGTGCCAGCAGCTTAGGCACTAGCGGGGGTAGCTCCTACAATGAGCAGTTCTTC. This gives the protein CASSLGTSGGSSYNEQFF.